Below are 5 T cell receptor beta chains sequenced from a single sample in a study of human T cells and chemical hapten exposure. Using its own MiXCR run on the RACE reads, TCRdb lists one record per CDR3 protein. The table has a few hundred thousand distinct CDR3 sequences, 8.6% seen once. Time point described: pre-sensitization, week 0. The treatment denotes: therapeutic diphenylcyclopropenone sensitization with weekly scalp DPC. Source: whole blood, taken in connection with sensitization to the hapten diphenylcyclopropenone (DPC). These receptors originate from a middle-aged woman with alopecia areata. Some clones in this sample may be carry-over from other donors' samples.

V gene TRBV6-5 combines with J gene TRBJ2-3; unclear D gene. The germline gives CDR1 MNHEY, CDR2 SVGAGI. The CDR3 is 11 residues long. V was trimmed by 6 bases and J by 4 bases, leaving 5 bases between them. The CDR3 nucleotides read TGTGCCAGCAGGTCATCAGATACGCAGTATTTT. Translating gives CASRSSDTQYF.

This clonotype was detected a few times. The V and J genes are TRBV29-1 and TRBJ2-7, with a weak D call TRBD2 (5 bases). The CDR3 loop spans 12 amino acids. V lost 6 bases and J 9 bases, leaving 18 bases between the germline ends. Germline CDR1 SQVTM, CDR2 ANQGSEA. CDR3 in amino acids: CSVESGGPGQYF. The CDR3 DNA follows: TGCAGCGTGGAATCTGGAGGCCCGGGGCAGTACTTC.

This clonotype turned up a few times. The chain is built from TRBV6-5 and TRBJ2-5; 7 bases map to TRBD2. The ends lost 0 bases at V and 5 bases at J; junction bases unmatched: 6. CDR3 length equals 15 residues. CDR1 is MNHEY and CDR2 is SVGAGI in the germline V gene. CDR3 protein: CASSYSSAGEETQYF. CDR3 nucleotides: TGTGCCAGCAGTTACTCCTCCGCGGGAGAGGAGACCCAGTACTTC.

CDR3 nucleotides: TGCAGTGCTAGAGTTGTATGGGGTACCAACACTGAAGCTTTCTTT. Amino acid sequence: CSARVVWGTNTEAFF. The J gene is TRBJ1-1, the V gene TRBV20-1, with D uncertain. The CDR3 spans 15 residues. Trimming removed 1 base at V and 2 bases at J, with 14 bases between. Per the germline V gene, CDR1 is DFQATT and CDR2 is SNEGSKA (reference sequence).

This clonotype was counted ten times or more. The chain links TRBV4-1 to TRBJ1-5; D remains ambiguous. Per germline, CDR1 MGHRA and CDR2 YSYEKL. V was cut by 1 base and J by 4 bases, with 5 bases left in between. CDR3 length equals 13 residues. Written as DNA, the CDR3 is TGCGCCAGCAGCCAAGGAGGAAATCAGCCCCAGCATTTT. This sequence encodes CASSQGGNQPQHF.